These 29 T cell receptor beta chains came from one sample sequenced in a study of cytomegalovirus exposure and HLA in healthy donors. Measured with immunoSEQ multiplex PCR; TCRdb has only the in-frame clones, and not every one. The sample contains roughly 120,000 clones, around 87% of which appear only once. Material: PBMCs. Receptor source: a woman aged 18-29 years in good health and CMV-seropositive.

This chain uses TRBV18 with TRBJ2-7, with a possible D match to TRBD2 (6 bases). Germline CDR1 KGHSH, CDR2 LQKENI. The CDR3 length is 15 residues. V lost 0 bases to trimming and J lost 0 bases, with 9 bases between them. DNA for the CDR3: TGTGCCAGCTCACCACCCACTAGCCGCTCCTACGAGCAGTACTTC. This gives the protein CASSPPTSRSYEQYF.

The V call is TRBV19, the J call TRBJ1-5, with 7 bases matching TRBD1. V shed 3 bases, J shed 5 bases, and the junction held 4 bases outside the gene matches. Germline lookup yields CDR1 LNHDA and CDR2 SQIVND (reference sequence). The CDR3 has 14 amino acids. The CDR3 here is CASSMLTGYQPQHF. The CDR3 nucleotides read TGTGCCAGTAGTATGTTGACAGGGTATCAGCCCCAGCATTTT.

The rearrangement joins TRBV10-1 to TRBJ1-1, with 7 nucleotides matching TRBD1. The length of the CDR3 is 17 residues. CDR1 is WNHNN, CDR2 SYGVQD, per germline (reference sequence). Losses at the gene ends were 6 bases for V and 5 bases for J; bases not matched to a gene: 18. In DNA form, the CDR3 reads TGCGCCAGCAGAGACCAAGACGAACGACAGGGAAAAACTGAAGCTTTCTTT. It yields the protein CASRDQDERQGKTEAFF.

The rearrangement uses TRBV25-1 and TRBJ1-1; no reliable D call. Trimming shortened V by 6 bases and J by 7 bases, and 9 bases separated the two germline ends. CDR3 length equals 11 residues. Germline V gives CDR1 MGHDK, CDR2 SYGVNS. This chain's CDR3 is CASREEDEAFF. The CDR3 bases are TGTGCCAGCAGGGAAGAGGATGAAGCTTTCTTT.

The chain couples TRBV19 to TRBJ2-1; 9 bases agree with TRBD2. The V gene's germline CDR1 is LNHDA and CDR2 SQIVND (reference sequence). J gave up 3 bases and V 3 bases, and 6 bases lay outside the gene matches. The CDR3 has 16 residues. CDR3 protein: CASSMGGRANYNEQFF. The CDR3 DNA sequence: TGTGCCAGTAGTATGGGCGGGAGGGCCAACTACAATGAGCAGTTCTTC.

The chain couples TRBV6-5 to TRBJ2-3; D perhaps matches TRBD2 (5 bases). V was shortened by 4 bases and J by 7 bases, with 18 bases between the two germline ends. Germline V gives CDR1 MNHEY, CDR2 SVGAGI. The CDR3 spans 15 residues. The CDR3 region is CASSWEGGPGNTQYF. The CDR3 DNA reads TGTGCCAGCAGTTGGGAAGGAGGTCCCGGGAATACGCAGTATTTT.

The chain carries TRBV15 and TRBJ1-4; perhaps TRBD1 as D (5 bases). The V gene's germline CDR1 is LNHNV and CDR2 YYDKDF (reference sequence). V was trimmed by 6 bases and J by 4 bases, leaving 18 bases between them. This CDR3 spans 16 amino acids. The CDR3 spells CATRGYLGTHNEKLFF. In nucleotides, the CDR3 is TGTGCCACCAGAGGGTATCTCGGGACTCATAATGAAAAACTGTTTTTT.

The chain couples TRBV7-9 to TRBJ2-7; a possible D gene is TRBD1 (5 bases). Trimming cost V 1 base and J 6 bases, with 13 bases left between them. The CDR3 runs to 14 residues. In germline, CDR1 is SEHNR, CDR2 FQNEAQ (reference sequence). The CDR3: CASSLVSGSGEQYF. In DNA, the CDR3 is TGTGCCAGCAGCTTAGTGTCAGGGTCCGGCGAGCAGTACTTC.

The CDR3 spells CASSARGGTDTQYF. The CDR3 nucleotides are TGCGCCAGCAGCGCAAGAGGGGGAACAGATACGCAGTATTTT. The chain combines TRBV5-1 with TRBJ2-3; tentatively, D is TRBD1 (6 bases). This CDR3 region has 14 residues. V lost 4 bases and J 3 bases, leaving 12 bases between the germline ends. Germline V gene data show CDR1 as SGHRS and CDR2 as YFSETQ.

This clone was counted between two and nine times. The rearrangement links TRBV7-9 to TRBJ1-4; the D is unclear. Germline V gene sequence: CDR1 SEHNR, CDR2 FQNEAQ (reference sequence). The CDR3 has 13 residues. Trimming removed 2 bases at V and 8 bases at J, with 9 bases between. CDR3 residues: CASSLPLREKLFF. CDR3 in DNA: TGTGCCAGCAGCTTACCCTTGAGGGAAAAACTGTTTTTT. The full variable domain, in which reference TRBV7-9 and TRBJ1-4 provide the parts outside the CDR3, is DTGVSQNPRHKITKRGQNVTFRCDPISEHNRLYWYRQTLGQGPEFLTYFQNEAQLEKSRLLSDRFSAERPKGSFSTLEIQRTEQGDSAMYLCASSLPLREKLFFGSGTQLSVL.

This chain uses TRBV7-2 with TRBJ2-7; a possible D gene is TRBD1 (6 bases). This CDR3 has 14 amino acids. Germline assignment: CDR1 SGHTA and CDR2 FQGNSA. Trimming left V 1 base short and J 5 bases short, with 12 bases between. The CDR3 sequence is CASSLDRVSDEQYF. The CDR3 DNA sequence: TGTGCCAGCAGCTTAGACAGGGTTTCGGACGAGCAGTACTTC.

The V and J genes are TRBV5-1 and TRBJ2-2, with TRBD1 matching 9 bases. Unmatched junction bases numbered 9, after V lost 5 bases and J lost 4 bases. The CDR3 covers 16 residues. Germline CDR1 is SGHRS and CDR2 is YFSETQ. The CDR3 is CASSAGQGSSTGELFF. CDR3 in DNA: TGCGCCAGCAGTGCGGGACAGGGCTCATCCACCGGGGAGCTGTTTTTT.

The chain employs TRBV11-2 and TRBJ1-5, with 9 bases fitting TRBD1. V shed 6 bases and J 7 bases; nucleotides not matched to a gene: 10. The CDR3 has 15 amino acids. Looked up from germline, CDR1 is SGHAT and CDR2 is FQNNGV. The CDR3 here is CASSAGTGLGQPQHF. In DNA form, the CDR3 reads TGTGCCAGCAGTGCCGGGACAGGGTTGGGACAGCCCCAGCATTTT. Based on the CDR3 plus reference TRBV11-2 and TRBJ1-5, the full variable domain is EAGVAQSPRYKIIEKRQSVAFWCNPISGHATLYWYQQILGQGPKLLIQFQNNGVVDDSQLPKDRFSAERLKGVDSTLKIQPAKLEDSAVYLCASSAGTGLGQPQHFGDGTRLSIL.

The chain recombines TRBV2 with TRBJ1-1, with D uncertain. CDR3 size: 15 residues. Germline assignment: CDR1 SNHLY and CDR2 FYNNEI. Deletions cut 0 bases from V and 1 base from J, with 9 bases between. The CDR3: CASSEALWQNTEAFF. The CDR3 coding sequence is TGTGCCAGCAGTGAAGCGCTGTGGCAGAACACTGAAGCTTTCTTT.

The genes are TRBV15 and TRBJ2-3, with TRBD2 as a possible D gene (5 bases). The CDR3 is 16 residues long. Trimming pared 1 base from V and 6 bases from J, leaving 17 bases between. Germline V gene data show CDR1 as LNHNV and CDR2 as YYDKDF (reference sequence). CDR3 protein: CATSRGKGLAGDTQYF. In DNA form, the CDR3 reads TGTGCCACCAGCAGAGGGAAAGGGCTAGCCGGGGATACGCAGTATTTT.

The count of this clone is one. The chain employs TRBV19 and TRBJ1-5, with D possibly matching TRBD1 (5 bases). There are 15 residues in the CDR3. Trimming cost V 3 bases and J 4 bases, with 13 bases left between them. CDR1 is LNHDA and CDR2 is SQIVND in the germline V gene (reference sequence). In DNA form, the CDR3 reads TGTGCCAGTAGTATTTTGGGACGGGGGAATCAGCCCCAGCATTTT. Amino acids: CASSILGRGNQPQHF.

CDR3 protein: CASSYSGQGRNSPLHF. CDR3 bases: TGTGCCAGCAGTTACTCGGGACAGGGGCGCAATTCACCCCTCCACTTT. The chain links TRBV6-5 to TRBJ1-6; TRBD1 matches at 10 bases. This CDR3 comprises 16 residues. Germline V gives CDR1 MNHEY, CDR2 SVGAGI. V shed 0 bases and J 7 bases; nucleotides not matched to a gene: 3.

The chain carries TRBV4-2 and TRBJ2-3; D uncertain. Germline V gives CDR1 LGHNA, CDR2 YNFKEQ. CDR3 length equals 13 residues. Deletions cut 0 bases from V and 11 bases from J, with 12 bases between. DNA for the CDR3: TGTGCCAGCAGCCAAGATGTTTCCCCCAAGCAGTATTTT. This sequence encodes CASSQDVSPKQYF.

This clone appeared a single time. The DNA of the CDR3 is TGTGCCAGCAGTCTGGGACTAGCGGGAGGACGGGCAGATACGCAGTATTTT. It encodes CASSLGLAGGRADTQYF. The V and J genes are TRBV2 and TRBJ2-3; 15 bases align to TRBD2. This CDR3 is built from 17 residues. Germline CDR1 SNHLY, CDR2 FYNNEI. V lost 5 bases, J lost 4 bases, and 7 bases stayed unmatched.

The chain joins TRBV19 to TRBJ2-1, with TRBD1 matching 9 bases. V shed 5 bases, J shed 6 bases, and the junction held 8 bases outside the gene matches. CDR3 length: 15 residues. The germline V gene encodes CDR1 LNHDA and CDR2 SQIVND (reference sequence). The CDR3 reads CASSDGNRGRNEQFF. For the CDR3, the DNA is TGTGCCAGTAGTGATGGGAACAGGGGGCGCAATGAGCAGTTCTTC.

V usage is TRBV7-8 and J usage is TRBJ2-7; 10 bases agree with TRBD1. The junction had 3 bases not matched to a gene; V was cut back by 1 base and J by 6 bases. Germline-derived CDR1 and CDR2 are SGHVS and FQNEAQ. CDR3 size: 14 residues. The DNA of the CDR3 is TGTGCCAGCAGCTTAGGGACAGGGGGAAGCGAGCAGTACTTC. It specifies CASSLGTGGSEQYF.

This clone has a handful of counts. The chain carries TRBV4-1 and TRBJ2-7; 7 positions agree with TRBD1. The junction had 9 bases not matched to a gene; V was cut back by 3 bases and J by 7 bases. Germline V gives CDR1 MGHRA, CDR2 YSYEKL. CDR3 size: 14 residues. CDR3 sequence (DNA): TGCGCCAGCAGCCAGGTAGACAGGGATGGGGAGCAGTACTTC. Translating gives CASSQVDRDGEQYF.

The J gene is TRBJ2-1, the V gene TRBV11-2; D not certain. V was clipped by 1 base and J by 0 bases, with 10 bases between them. The length of the CDR3 is 16 residues. Per the germline V gene, CDR1 is SGHAT and CDR2 is FQNNGV. The chain's CDR3 is CASSLGGTSSYNEQFF. The CDR3 coding sequence is TGTGCCAGCAGCTTAGGTGGCACAAGCTCCTACAATGAGCAGTTCTTC.

In DNA, the CDR3 is TGTGCCAGCAGCCAAGGTGTGTCGGGGCAGTACTTC. It yields the protein CASSQGVSGQYF. The V and J genes are TRBV7-9 and TRBJ2-7; no reliable D call. CDR3 length: 12 residues. V was clipped by 5 bases and J by 9 bases, with 14 bases between them. Germline CDR1 SEHNR, CDR2 FQNEAQ (reference sequence).

V usage is TRBV4-3 and J usage is TRBJ2-7; D might be TRBD1 (5 bases). Trimming took 1 base from V and 3 from J, leaving 10 bases between them. The CDR3 has 14 residues. In germline, CDR1 is LGHNA, CDR2 YSLEER. CDR3 in DNA: TGCGCCAGCAGCCAAGGGGGCAGGAACTACGAGCAGTACTTC. Protein product: CASSQGGRNYEQYF.

The chain links TRBV30 to TRBJ2-1, with 10 bases identical to TRBD2. V dropped 2 bases and J dropped 9; count of bases not matched to a gene: 7. The CDR3 sequence is 14 residues long. CDR1 is GTSNPN and CDR2 is SVGIG in the germline V gene (reference sequence). This chain's CDR3 is CAWSKTSGLGEQFF. CDR3 sequence (DNA): TGTGCCTGGAGTAAGACTAGCGGGTTAGGTGAGCAGTTCTTC.

The genes are TRBV19 and TRBJ1-3, with D maybe TRBD1 (6 bases). The CDR3 is made up of 16 amino acids. CDR1 and CDR2 (germline): LNHDA, SQIVND (reference sequence). V was pared by 5 bases and J by 2 bases, with 16 bases between. The CDR3 reads CASSPQTGFPGNTIYF. Written as DNA, the CDR3 is TGTGCCAGTAGTCCCCAAACAGGGTTTCCTGGAAACACCATATATTTT.

This clone came up a few times. J is TRBJ2-7 and V is TRBV5-4, with TRBD1 as a possible D gene (6 bases). From germline, CDR1 is SGHNT and CDR2 YYREEE (reference sequence). This CDR3 has 12 residues. V was trimmed by 3 bases and J by 8 bases, leaving 12 bases between them. The CDR3 region is CASSSDRRKQYF. As DNA, the CDR3 is TGTGCCAGCAGCTCGGACAGAAGAAAGCAGTACTTC.

The chain has TRBV18 and TRBJ1-4; the D is unclear. Trimming cost V 1 base and J 8 bases, with 14 bases left between them. Germline V gives CDR1 KGHSH, CDR2 LQKENI. This CDR3 comprises 15 residues. The CDR3 loop reads CASSPRGIRTEKLFF. The CDR3 bases are TGTGCCAGCTCACCACGCGGGATCAGGACGGAAAAACTGTTTTTT.